This T cell receptor (beta chain) was documented in a study of CD8 T cells in ankylosing spondylitis. This clonotype was seen a few times. The target antigen is unknown. Construction of TCR beta libraries was performed using quantitative 5'-RACE with molecular barcodes. TCRdb processed the 5' RACE reads anew with MiXCR; each CDR3 protein has one entry. The sample includes 230,000 or so distinct CDR3 sequences, about a sixth of them seen just once. General study points: Disease-linked clones were CD8+ and relatively rare in peripheral blood. Blood of patients with ankylosing spondylitis appeared to be characterized by a TCR beta motif of 8 or 9 highly homologous variants. Earlier studies detected some motif variants in reactive arthritis synovial fluid and blood.

CDR3 length equals 13 residues. Germline values: CDR1 SQVTM, CDR2 ANQGSEA. Trimming left V 3 bases short and J 13 bases short, with 19 bases between. This clonotype was sampled from a male donor with ankylosing spondylitis or in good health (not recorded which). The chain is built from TRBV29-1 and TRBJ2-4; tentatively, D is TRBD1 or TRBD2 (5 bases each). The source material was blood, either unsorted or a sorted T cell fraction (not recorded which). The CDR3 loop reads CSVDDLGTAAQYF. The CDR3 bases are TGCAGCGTTGATGACCTGGGGACGGCCGCCCAGTACTTC.